The 26 T cell receptor beta chains below were found in one sample sequenced in a study of Graves' ophthalmopathy and Graves' hyperthyroidism (dated 2018 in TCRdb). These reads were obtained on an Illumina HiSeq 2000. For repertoire sequencing, TCR beta CDR3 regions were amplified from RNA transcripts. The first round of RT-PCR was done with HTBI primers and the Qiagen OneStep RT-PCR kit, and was followed by a second round of multiplex PCR, then size selection and purification. The raw public reads went through TCRdb reprocessing: fastp at Q25, MiXCR clone calling, in-frame beta chains kept. All rows with the same CDR3 protein become a single entry with the most common DNA and genes. A total of approximately 330,000 distinct CDR3 sequences appear in this sample, around a sixth of them only once. The ten largest clonotypes hold around an eighth of the sample. Sequenced input: peripheral blood. These receptors were obtained from an adult man with Graves' ophthalmopathy.

This clonotype was counted at least ten times. This chain joins TRBV9 and TRBJ1-1; D is uncertain. The CDR3 runs 13 residues. Trimming took off 3 bases at V and 5 bases at J, with 11 bases between the two ends. Germline V CDR1 and CDR2: SGDLS, YYNGEE. CDR3 sequence reads: CASSEDGFTEAFF. Here the CDR3 DNA reads TGTGCCAGCAGCGAGGACGGTTTTACTGAAGCTTTCTTT.

This clonotype was detected ten times or more. The V call is TRBV28, the J call TRBJ1-1; TRBD1 is a possible D gene (6 bases). Germline assignment: CDR1 MDHEN and CDR2 SYDVKM. The CDR3 runs 14 residues. V was trimmed by 8 bases and J by 5 bases, leaving 18 bases between them. CDR3 in DNA: TGTGCCAGCGGATTACAGGGTTGGAGTACTGAAGCTTTCTTT. The encoded protein is CASGLQGWSTEAFF.

In its sample, this clonotype was seen many times. This chain links TRBV20-1 with TRBJ2-5; TRBD2 aligns across 7 bases. CDR3 length: 15 residues. CDR1 DFQATT and CDR2 SNEGSKA come from the germline V gene (reference sequence). V gave up 0 bases and J gave up 4 bases; unmatched junction bases: 8. The CDR3 region has the DNA TGCAGTGCTAGAGATACGGGGGAGGGCCGAGAGACCCAGTACTTC. Protein sequence: CSARDTGEGRETQYF.

There are many counts of this clonotype. This chain joins TRBV30 and TRBJ2-7; D is possibly TRBD1 (6 bases). The CDR3 has 12 amino acids. The germline CDR1 and CDR2 sequences are GTSNPN and SVGIG (reference sequence). V was pared by 2 bases and J by 5 bases, with 10 bases between. CDR3 sequence: CAWSYGGHEQYF. The DNA of the CDR3 is TGTGCCTGGAGTTATGGGGGCCACGAGCAGTACTTC. Supplemented by reference TRBV30 and TRBJ2-7, the full variable domain reads SQTIHQWPATLVQPVGSPLSLECTVEGTSNPNLYWYRQAAGRGLQLLFYSVGIGQISSEVPQNLSASRPQDRQFILSSKKLLLSDSGFYLCAWSYGGHEQYFGPGTRLTVT.

This clonotype has a count of ten or more. The chain employs TRBV2 and TRBJ2-7; D not certain. Trimming stripped 5 bases from V and 4 bases from J, with 12 bases between. Germline V gene lookup returns CDR1 SNHLY and CDR2 FYNNEI. The length of the CDR3 is 13 residues. The CDR3 protein is CASSFSRTYEQYF. In nucleotides, the CDR3 is TGTGCCAGCAGTTTCTCCAGAACATACGAGCAGTACTTC. The full variable domain, completed using reference TRBV2 and TRBJ2-7, is EPEVTQTPSHQVTQMGQEVILRCVPISNHLYFYWYRQILGQKVEFLVSFYNNEISEKSEIFDDQFSVERPDGSNFTLKIRSTKLEDSAMYFCASSFSRTYEQYFGPGTRLTVT.

This clonotype has more than one count but fewer than ten. The chain's CDR3 is CASSLLETSEAFF. DNA for the CDR3: TGTGCCAGCAGTTTACTCGAAACCTCTGAAGCTTTCTTT. This sequence joins TRBV9 and TRBJ1-1, with no clear D. Germline V gene sequence: CDR1 SGDLS, CDR2 YYNGEE. This CDR3 comprises 13 residues. The ends were cut back, 5 bases at V and 6 bases at J, with 14 bases in the middle.

This clonotype was seen ten or more times. As DNA, the CDR3 is TGTGCCAGCAGTTCCAGACAGGAACGCTATGGCTACACCTTC. It translates to CASSSRQERYGYTF. The chain uses TRBV28 and TRBJ1-2; perhaps TRBD1 as D (6 bases). V lost 4 bases to trimming and J lost 4 bases, with 13 bases between them. The CDR3 has 14 residues. CDR1 is MDHEN, CDR2 SYDVKM, per germline.

In this sample, this clonotype turned up many times. The chain uses TRBV7-8 and TRBJ2-2, with 8 positions matching TRBD2. Trimming removed 1 base from V and 3 bases from J; junction bases left unmatched: 7. CDR3 length equals 17 residues. CDR1 and CDR2 (germline): SGHVS, FQNEAQ. The CDR3 DNA is TGTGCCAGCAGCTTAGACCGGGGGGGGACCTACACCGGGGAGCTGTTTTTT. Its protein product is CASSLDRGGTYTGELFF.

This clonotype was seen ten or more times. The V and J genes are TRBV28 and TRBJ2-7; no reliable D call. V was trimmed by 2 bases and J by 1 base, leaving 15 bases between them. CDR3 size: 16 residues. Germline-derived CDR1 and CDR2 are MDHEN and SYDVKM. CDR3 loop: CASSLTHGDLSYEQYF. CDR3 bases: TGTGCCAGCAGTTTAACGCATGGGGATTTGTCCTACGAGCAGTACTTC.

The rearrangement joins TRBV6-2 or TRBV6-3 to TRBJ2-5; D may be TRBD1 or TRBD2 (6 bases each). V lost 5 bases, J lost 4 bases, and 23 bases lay in between. Per germline, CDR1 MNHEY and CDR2 SVGEGT. This CDR3 is 17 amino acids long. As DNA, the CDR3 is TGTGCCAGCAGTCCGCCGGGGGCGGGAAGATGGGCAGAGACCCAGTACTTC. The encoded protein is CASSPPGAGRWAETQYF.

The table lists this clonotype with many counts. The J gene is TRBJ1-3, the V gene TRBV6-2 or TRBV6-3; D not resolved. This CDR3 comprises 17 residues. Trimming pared 2 bases from V and 1 base from J, leaving 15 bases between. CDR1 MNHEY and CDR2 SVGEGT come from the germline V gene. The CDR3 is CASSYKGVYLSGNTIYF. Here the CDR3 DNA reads TGTGCCAGCAGTTACAAGGGAGTGTACTTGTCTGGAAACACCATATATTTT.

Ten or more counts support this clonotype. The chain combines TRBV7-9 with TRBJ1-6, with D unresolved. The CDR3 sequence is 12 residues long. CDR1 is SEHNR, CDR2 FQNEAQ, per germline (reference sequence). The ends were cut back, 3 bases at V and 7 bases at J, with 4 bases in the middle. The DNA for the CDR3 is TGTGCCAGCAGCTTCGAGAATTCACCCCTCCACTTT. Translating gives CASSFENSPLHF.

Many counts were recorded for this clonotype. This chain connects TRBV7-6 to TRBJ2-2, with a weak D call TRBD1 (5 bases). Trimming pared 2 bases from V and 7 bases from J, leaving 8 bases between. CDR1 and CDR2 from the germline V gene are SGHVS and FNYEAQ. The CDR3 is 13 amino acids. CDR3 DNA sequence: TGTGCCAGCAGCTTACTAGGGGACGGGGAGCTGTTTTTT. Amino acid sequence: CASSLLGDGELFF.

The chain links TRBV7-2 to TRBJ2-7; 9 nucleotides agree with TRBD1. In germline, CDR1 is SGHTA, CDR2 FQGNSA. The CDR3 has 13 residues. V shed 5 bases, J shed 12 bases, and the junction held 11 bases outside the gene matches. The CDR3 region has the DNA TGTGCCAGCAGCACCCGGGACAGGGATCAGAGGTACTTC. Its protein product is CASSTRDRDQRYF.

V usage is TRBV12-3 or TRBV12-4 and J usage is TRBJ2-7; D not resolved. V was pared by 6 bases and J by 0 bases, with 6 bases between. The CDR3 has 12 amino acids. The CDR3 nucleotides read TGTGCCAGCAGGGAAACCTCCTACGAGCAGTACTTC. Translated, it gives CASRETSYEQYF.

This clonotype has a count of ten or more. V usage is TRBV2 and J usage is TRBJ1-5; TRBD1 aligns across 8 bases. J lost 3 bases, V lost 7 bases, and 8 bases had no gene match. This CDR3 region has 15 residues. CDR1 is SNHLY and CDR2 is FYNNEI in the germline V gene. The CDR3 spells CASKLQGAVNQPQHF. The CDR3 DNA reads TGTGCCAGCAAGCTTCAGGGGGCTGTCAATCAGCCCCAGCATTTT.

This clonotype was seen repeatedly, ten times or more. V gene TRBV7-9 combines with J gene TRBJ1-2, with D possibly being TRBD1 (5 bases). V lost 1 base, J lost 8 bases, and 14 bases lay in between. The CDR3 totals 14 residues. The germline V gene has CDR1 SEHNR and CDR2 FQNEAQ (reference sequence). Here the CDR3 DNA reads TGTGCCAGCAGCTTAGGGGAAGGGGTGATCGGCTACACCTTC. This encodes CASSLGEGVIGYTF. Supplemented by reference TRBV7-9 and TRBJ1-2, the full variable domain reads DTGVSQNPRHKITKRGQNVTFRCDPISEHNRLYWYRQTLGQGPEFLTYFQNEAQLEKSRLLSDRFSAERPKGSFSTLEIQRTEQGDSAMYLCASSLGEGVIGYTFGSGTRLTVV.

This clonotype was recorded many times. The rearrangement joins TRBV29-1 to TRBJ2-7, with TRBD1 as a possible D gene (6 bases). With 3 bases removed from V and 6 bases from J, the gap between germline ends came to 15 bases. The CDR3 length is 13 residues. Germline V CDR1 and CDR2: SQVTM, ANQGSEA. The CDR3 spells CSVDSDSAGEQYF. The DNA for the CDR3 is TGCAGCGTTGATTCGGACAGCGCGGGCGAGCAGTACTTC.

This clonotype has at least ten counts. The chain combines TRBV6-2 or TRBV6-3 with TRBJ2-2; 10 bases align to TRBD2. From germline, CDR1 is MNHEY and CDR2 SVGEGT. The CDR3 has 18 residues. V was pared by 6 bases and J by 6 bases, with 16 bases of the junction left unmatched. CDR3 protein: CASSYEVALAGLAGELFF. As DNA, the CDR3 is TGTGCCAGCAGCTACGAGGTGGCACTAGCGGGATTGGCCGGGGAGCTGTTTTTT.

This clonotype was seen many times. The chain recombines TRBV3-1 with TRBJ2-5, with 7 bases matching TRBD2. The CDR3 contains 14 residues. V dropped 3 bases and J dropped 2; count of bases not matched to a gene: 3. The germline V gene has CDR1 LGHDT and CDR2 YNNKEL (reference sequence). CDR3 residues: CASSQAAGQETQYF. For the CDR3, the DNA is TGTGCCAGCAGCCAGGCAGCGGGGCAAGAGACCCAGTACTTC.

This clonotype was picked up many times. The gene calls are TRBV6-1 and TRBJ1-1; 8 bases align to TRBD1. V gave up 4 bases and J gave up 3 bases; unmatched junction bases: 7. The CDR3 contains 15 residues. The germline V gene has CDR1 MNHNS and CDR2 SASEGT. The CDR3 sequence: CASSGNRGWDTEAFF. The CDR3 region has the DNA TGTGCCAGCAGTGGTAACAGGGGGTGGGACACTGAAGCTTTCTTT.

This clonotype was picked up many times. CDR3 nucleotide sequence: TGTGCCAGTAGCGGAGGGGACGGACCCTACGAGCAGTACTTC. It codes for CASSGGDGPYEQYF. The chain employs TRBV19 and TRBJ2-7; tentatively, D is TRBD2 (6 bases). Per germline, CDR1 LNHDA and CDR2 SQIVND (reference sequence). The CDR3 loop spans 14 amino acids. Trimming pared 6 bases from V and 2 bases from J, leaving 14 bases between.

The sample holds many counts of this clonotype. This rearrangement joins TRBV11-2 to TRBJ1-1, with 9 bases fitting TRBD1. Germline V gene data show CDR1 as SGHAT and CDR2 as FQNNGV. The CDR3 has 16 residues. J gave up 11 bases and V 4 bases, and 17 bases lay outside the gene matches. CDR3 nucleotides: TGTGCCAGCAGCTGGCCGACAGGGGGGAGAAGGAGTGGGGCTTTCTTT. Protein: CASSWPTGGRRSGAFF. Supplemented by reference TRBV11-2 and TRBJ1-1, the full variable domain reads EAGVAQSPRYKIIEKRQSVAFWCNPISGHATLYWYQQILGQGPKLLIQFQNNGVVDDSQLPKDRFSAERLKGVDSTLKIQPAKLEDSAVYLCASSWPTGGRRSGAFFGQGTRLTVV.

This clonotype was counted at least ten times. This chain links TRBV12-3 or TRBV12-4 with TRBJ1-1, with D tentatively TRBD1 (6 bases). V dropped 6 bases and J dropped 6 bases, with 20 bases sitting between them. This CDR3 comprises 15 residues. The CDR3 is CASSRGTRGLAEAFF. The DNA of the CDR3 is TGTGCCAGCAGCCGCGGGACCAGGGGTTTAGCTGAAGCTTTCTTT.

There are many counts of this clonotype. The chain couples TRBV6-5 to TRBJ2-5; D is perhaps TRBD1 or TRBD2 (5 bases each). Per the germline V gene, CDR1 is MNHEY and CDR2 is SVGAGI. V was trimmed by 2 bases and J by 2 bases, leaving 12 bases between them. The CDR3 spans 15 residues. The CDR3 region is CASSYLGDGQETQYF. Here the CDR3 DNA reads TGTGCCAGCAGTTACCTGGGGGACGGACAAGAGACCCAGTACTTC.

The sample holds many counts of this clonotype. The chain is built from TRBV7-2 and TRBJ2-2, with D uncertain. Germline assignment: CDR1 SGHTA and CDR2 FQGNSA. CDR3 size: 15 residues. The V end lost 0 bases, the J end lost 0 bases, and 5 bases lay between the germline ends. The CDR3 coding sequence is TGTGCCAGCAGCTTAGCGTGGGCGAACACCGGGGAGCTGTTTTTT. Translating it yields CASSLAWANTGELFF.